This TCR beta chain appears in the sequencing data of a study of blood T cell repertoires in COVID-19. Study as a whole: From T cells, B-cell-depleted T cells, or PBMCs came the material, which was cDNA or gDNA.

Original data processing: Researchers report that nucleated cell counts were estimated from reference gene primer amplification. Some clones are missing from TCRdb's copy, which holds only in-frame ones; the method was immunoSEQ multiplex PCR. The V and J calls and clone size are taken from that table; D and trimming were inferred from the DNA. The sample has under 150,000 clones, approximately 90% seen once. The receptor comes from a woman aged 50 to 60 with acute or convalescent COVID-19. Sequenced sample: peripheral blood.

This CDR3 is CASSLIGGDTDTQYF. The CDR3 coding sequence is TGCGCCAGCAGCCTCATAGGGGGGGACACAGATACGCAGTATTTT. The chain uses TRBV4-1 and TRBJ2-3; maybe TRBD2 (7 bases). V was shortened by 4 bases and J by 2 bases, with 13 bases between the two germline ends. The CDR3 has 15 residues. Germline V gene lookup returns CDR1 MGHRA and CDR2 YSYEKL.